This T cell receptor beta chain is from a study of cytomegalovirus exposure and HLA in healthy donors (dated by TCRdb to the late 2010s). About the study as a whole: An earlier analysis of 587 of the donors reported 250 to 350 Gb of sequence data and about 120 million unique TCR beta sequences obtained from about 179 million T cells. The study aimed to test whether cataloging public T cell receptors could reveal signatures of past pathogen exposure. Among about 370 genotyped donors of the cohort, an average of approximately 200,000 unique TCR beta nucleotide sequences was sequenced per donor, of which roughly 17% were non-productive. About 280 gigabases of sequencing data and around 87 million unique TCR sequences were included in an early release covering around 650 HLA-typed donors. All discovery cohort repertoires had been generated on a single sequencing platform. Several DR-DQ haplotypes were treated as single units for association and clustering because of strong linkage in the cohort. In the later analysis, no new phenotypic data were used to find candidate immune exposures; instead, reliance was placed on TCR beta sequences and their occurrence across donors. Donor age, sex, ethnicity and CMV serostatus were compiled together with the repertoire data. The number of donors typed differed by locus, with roughly 629-640 for A, B, C, DRB1 and DQB1, around 500 for DQA1, nearly 610 for DPA1, and 450 to 480 for DPB1. In a later analysis, previously published TCR beta repertoires from fewer than 750 donors were re-analyzed and high-resolution HLA genotyping was added so that TCR occurrence patterns could be studied. Genome-wide SNP genotypes for about 55% of the roughly 670 donors were used in a later genetic analysis, which treated that subset as a discovery cohort. Both class I and class II loci were covered by HLA typing, at four-digit resolution. An earlier analysis of around 580 of the donors used high-throughput TCR beta sequencing to judge whether each TCR beta V gene segment behaved as functional or pseudogenic. The genetic ancestry cluster associated with self-reported Caucasian donors included approximately 85% of the approximately 430 genotyped donors. High-throughput TCR immunosequencing, statistical association of individual TCRs with disease status, and machine learning were combined to predict cytomegalovirus infection status. A separate validation cohort of 100 to 150 different subjects was used in addition to the roughly 720-subject first cohort. The study used immunosequencing to profile the T cell repertoires of some 600 subjects and linked those repertoires to cytomegalovirus serostatus. Broader findings and caveats from the paper: Most TCR sequences were seen in very few donors, while some public TCRs were found in many individuals. Immune exposure information for the cohort was limited to CMV serostatus. When HLA alleles, especially DR and DQ, strongly co-occurred, TCR associations were difficult to assign to individual alleles. A group of highly shared sequence variants was considered likely to be a technical artifact of the sequencing pipeline. An earlier analysis of roughly 570 of the donors showed that most TCR beta V segments appeared in productive rearrangements either about 87% or about 30% of the time, which broadly matched IMGT annotations. Cytomegalovirus status was reported to be diagnosed by the classifier with high specificity and sensitivity in both the original and validation cohorts. In a later analysis, HLA-associated TCR beta chains showed more clonal expansion and lower generation probabilities than non-associated chains that were equally common. A later genetic analysis associated a missense DCLRE1C variant with V-gene and J-gene trimming of TCR beta chains, and an independent cohort replicated the association. According to a later genetic analysis, donors in an Asian-associated ancestry cluster had fewer N-insertions in productive TCRs than the approximately 630-donor mean. In vitro tests confirmed that a few of the cytomegalovirus-associated TCR beta chains recognize cytomegalovirus antigens. Linkage disequilibrium might explain the correlated functional status among segregating V segments, but an unknown experimental factor could not be ruled out. Specific HLA alleles were associated with roughly 16,000 TCR beta sequences at a false discovery rate of 0.05 in a later analysis. The earlier analysis of approximately 540 of the donors excluded roughly 17 rarely observed V segments, including chromosome 9 orphons, because counts were too low. The authors suggested that the approach could potentially be generalized to other disease states and immunological phenotypes. In a later analysis, most CMV-associated TCR beta chains were found to appear HLA-restricted, with HLA associations seemingly driven largely by CMV exposure. In a later analysis, several top co-occurrence clusters were reported to appear linked to parvovirus B19, influenza, CMV and Epstein-Barr virus. Because some donors lacked HLA typing at each locus, the association tests relied only on the typed subset. A further reported finding was that TCR beta sequences accurately predicted the HLA-A and HLA-B alleles for most subjects in the first cohort. The study listed 150 to 200 TCR beta chains as associated with cytomegalovirus. A later analysis found that TCR association rates varied across HLA loci, with DRB1 alleles showing the most associated TCRs and HLA-C alleles the fewest. The cohort was sequenced for TCR beta chains only, and without alpha or paired-chain data the features that could be detected were limited. Because the 87-base-pair reads could not distinguish some IMGT-functional V segments, including TRBV6-2 and TRBV6-3, those segments were excluded. Sequencing depth was assumed to be roughly uniform across donors in the presence/absence analyses, though that assumption may not hold.

Library prep was done by the immunoSEQ multiplex PCR assay. For the multiplex PCR, a mixture combining 60 forward primers for TCR Vbeta segments and 13 reverse primers for TCR Jbeta segments was used. The CDR3 region of rearranged TCR beta genes was amplified from genomic DNA by a multiplex PCR assay. On the Illumina HiSeq System, the amplified TCR beta libraries were sequenced as 87-base-pair reads. In the authors' own workflow: A later analysis counted around 72 million unique TCR beta chains across the 650 to 800 repertoires, and around 9.9 million of these chains were shared by at least two donors. A nearest-neighbor algorithm error-corrected the raw reads and collapsed the reads into unique sequences, merging closely related sequences to remove PCR and sequencing errors. To assign V, D and J gene segments, CDR3 sequences were aligned to IMGT reference sequences. For a sequence to be retained, a match of at least six nucleotides was required to both a V gene segment and a J gene segment. Rearrangements were called productive when the CDR3 lacked stop codons and stayed in frame with V and J; all others were non-productive. CDR3 was defined according to IMGT convention as the region running from the second conserved V-encoded cysteine to the conserved J-encoded phenylalanine. Sequences without an unambiguous match to a single V gene segment were excluded from the earlier analysis of a few hundred of the donors. An earlier analysis of fewer than 650 of the donors classified V segments as functional when productive rearrangements were above 56.7% and as segregating when the standard deviation between donors was above 5%. A statistical classification framework was developed to diagnose cytomegalovirus status using the catalog of TCR beta chain sequences. A later analysis assigned V and J genes by comparing TCR nucleotide sequences with IMGT/GENE-DB human TR gene sequences. Using the TCRdist pipeline, a later analysis assigned CDR3 sequences along with most-parsimonious VDJ recombination scenarios. In a later analysis, each TCR beta chain was defined by its CDR3 amino acid sequence together with its V-gene family, and reads lacking a unique V-gene family were excluded. As a way to deal with suspected cross-contamination and a sequencing artifact, a later analysis dropped roughly 620 nucleotide sequences that were highly shared and had low generation probability. A later analysis calculated a clonal expansion index for each public chain from normalized within-repertoire ranks of inferred template counts. In a later analysis, generation probabilities were computed with a VDJ recombination model fitted to out-of-frame rearrangements, and the resulting probabilities were checked against IGoR. Hypergeometric tests were used in a later analysis to score TCR-TCR, TCR-HLA and TCR-CMV co-occurrence, with a repertoire-size bias correction applied to the TCR pairs. False discovery rates were estimated in a later analysis by permuting HLA or CMV assignments 20 times. In a later analysis, co-occurring TCRs were grouped with DBSCAN, and TCRdist sequence similarity was added when clustering was performed within HLA-allele-positive subsets. Repertoires with fewer than 30,000 or more than 120,000 public chains were left out of co-occurrence clustering, as were about five repertoires with anomalous nucleotide sharing. Here the immuneACCESS table is served through TCRdb, limited to in-frame sequences with V and J called. Missing clones are a known gap in these copies; in checked studies unresolved V genes cover under half, and the rest lacks a known reason. D and trimming were read from the DNA, whereas the V and J calls and clone size are those reported in that table. Counted in this sample were tens of thousands of clones; 84% of them appeared once. The ten largest clones represent over 15% of the sample.

Concerning this clone: It lacks a known antigen. It has no much larger one-base neighbor in the sample; base qualities were not kept.

The cohort consisted of hundreds of healthy bone marrow donors. At the time of sampling, every cohort member was nominally healthy, though immune exposures that went unrecorded were likely present. The donor tested CMV seropositive and was one of the 289 seropositive cohort members. A peripheral blood sample was provided by each donor, and peripheral blood mononuclear cells were used for TCR beta sequencing. Genomic DNA was extracted from the blood cell samples with the Qiagen DNeasy Blood Extraction Kit. Sequences MDHEN (CDR1) and SYDVKM (CDR2) are obtained from the germline V gene. The CDR3 starts with the cysteine, ends with the phenylalanine, and has 11 residues. The kept DNA is CDR3 alone, 33 bases in frame from the first base. V is pared back by 4 bases and J by 9 bases, with 10 bases lying between the germline termini.

Sample: PBMCs. The receptor comes from a man aged 70-80 years in good health and CMV-seropositive. The V and J genes are TRBV28 and TRBJ2-7, with TRBD1 as a weak D call on 5 bases. This receptor carries the CDR3 CASSSGLRQYF. The nucleotide sequence reads TGTGCCAGCAGTTCAGGGTTGAGGCAGTACTTC.